A selection of T cell receptor beta chains follows, all from one sample in a study of immune evolution from preneoplasia to lung adenocarcinoma. Assay used: immunoSEQ multiplex PCR; TCRdb lists only in-frame clones, some missing. The table includes some 15,000 clones, less than 90% detected once. The specimen sequenced was FFPE invasive lung adenocarcinoma tissue. The receptors here all came from a person aged 70 to 85 with invasive lung adenocarcinoma. CDR3s include the opening cysteine and the closing phenylalanine or tryptophan. A D gene is named only where the DNA matches it firmly. The size of a clone is reported for some rows only, either as once, few or many, or as a class for expanded clones.

j_gene	abundance	v_gene	d_gene	CDR3aa	CDR3nt
TRBJ1-1	-	TRBV5-6	TRBD1	CASSLGQGAVSTEAFF	TGTGCCAGCAGCTTGGGGCAGGGGGCGGTAAGCACTGAAGCTTTCTTT
TRBJ2-7	-	TRBV30	-	CAWARMTDLDEQYF	TGTGCCTGGGCAAGGATGACAGATCTCGACGAGCAGTACTTC
TRBJ2-2	-	TRBV10-2	-	CASSELRQNTGELFF	TGCGCCAGCAGTGAATTGCGGCAGAACACCGGGGAGCTGTTTTTT
TRBJ2-1	-	TRBV29-1	TRBD1	CSVDRTGWYYNEQFF	TGCAGCGTTGACCGGACAGGGTGGTACTACAATGAGCAGTTCTTC
TRBJ2-2	-	TRBV15	-	CATSRDRGAGELFF	TGTGCCACCAGCAGAGATAGGGGGGCCGGGGAGCTGTTTTTT
TRBJ2-6	-	TRBV15	TRBD2	CATSRDGGAGANVLTF	TGTGCCACCAGCAGAGATGGGGGGGCTGGGGCCAACGTCCTGACTTTC
TRBJ2-3	-	TRBV15	-	CATSSRGVDTQYF	TGTGCCACCAGCAGTAGGGGGGTGGATACGCAGTATTTT
TRBJ1-3	-	TRBV28	-	CASSLSRSGNTIYF	TGTGCCAGCAGTTTATCCCGCTCTGGAAACACCATATATTTT
TRBJ2-1	few	TRBV4-2	TRBD2	CASSQALSGRDNEQFF	TGTGCCAGCAGCCAAGCTCTTAGCGGGAGGGACAATGAGCAGTTCTTC
TRBJ2-1	-	TRBV29-1	TRBD2	CSAPPAGSSLYNEQFF	TGCAGCGCCCCCCCAGCGGGGTCTAGCCTCTACAATGAGCAGTTCTTC
TRBJ1-5	-	TRBV5-1	TRBD1	CASSSGTGSQPQHF	TGCGCCAGCAGCTCCGGGACAGGGTCTCAGCCCCAGCATTTT
TRBJ1-2	few	TRBV7-2	-	CASVRPYGYTF	TGTGCCAGCGTTCGCCCCTATGGCTACACCTTC
TRBJ1-5	-	TRBV6-1	-	CASSPWGGWNQPQHF	TGTGCCAGCAGTCCCTGGGGGGGATGGAATCAGCCCCAGCATTTT
TRBJ2-5	once	TRBV4-2	TRBD1	CASSQPNRDRGPRQETQYF	TGTGCCAGCAGCCAACCAAACCGGGACAGGGGGCCCCGGCAAGAGACCCAGTACTTC
TRBJ1-1	-	TRBV5-1	-	CASSPRGPGTEAFF	TGCGCCAGCAGCCCCCGCGGTCCAGGGACTGAAGCTTTCTTT
TRBJ2-3	-	TRBV29-1	TRBD1	CSVVPQGADTQYF	TGCAGCGTTGTACCGCAGGGGGCGGATACGCAGTATTTT
TRBJ2-7	-	TRBV7-3	-	CASSLDGGSIYEQYF	TGTGCCAGCAGCTTAGACGGTGGCAGTATATACGAGCAGTACTTC
TRBJ2-7	-	TRBV7-2	TRBD2	CASSAGTSSNEQYF	TGTGCCAGCAGCGCCGGGACTAGTAGTAACGAGCAGTACTTC
TRBJ1-2	-	TRBV27	-	CASSSDSDGANGYTF	TGTGCCAGCAGTTCAGACAGCGATGGGGCAAATGGCTACACCTTC
TRBJ2-7	-	TRBV19	TRBD2	CASRSLSGASYEQYF	TGTGCCAGTAGAAGCCTTAGCGGGGCCTCCTACGAGCAGTACTTC
TRBJ2-7	few	TRBV5-6	-	CASSLDHYEQYF	TGTGCCAGCAGCCTGGACCACTACGAGCAGTACTTC
TRBJ1-1	-	TRBV6-5	-	CASRTQGWTEAFF	TGTGCCAGCAGGACACAGGGTTGGACTGAAGCTTTCTTT
TRBJ2-1	-	TRBV28	TRBD2	CASKLAGVKGNEQFF	TGTGCCAGCAAACTAGCGGGAGTAAAAGGGAATGAGCAGTTCTTC
TRBJ2-2	-	TRBV27	-	CASSLSQTGELFF	TGTGCCAGCAGTTTATCACAGACCGGGGAGCTGTTTTTT
TRBJ2-2	-	TRBV19	-	CASSTGFRGTGELFF	TGTGCCAGTAGTACAGGGTTTCGGGGCACCGGGGAGCTGTTTTTT
TRBJ1-1	few	TRBV5-8	-	CASRLAVNTEAFF	TGTGCCAGCAGACTGGCTGTGAACACTGAAGCTTTCTTT
TRBJ2-7	-	TRBV18	TRBD2	CASSTGEGIPREYF	TGTGCCAGCTCAACCGGGGAGGGGATTCCCCGGGAGTACTTC
TRBJ1-3	-	TRBV9	-	CASSVEFSFGGNTIYF	TGTGCCAGCAGCGTAGAGTTTAGTTTCGGGGGAAACACCATATATTTT
TRBJ2-6	-	TRBV28	-	CASNPQGSGANVLTF	TGTGCCAGCAACCCCCAAGGCTCTGGGGCCAACGTCCTGACTTTC
TRBJ2-7	-	TRBV4-1	TRBD1	CASSQDRGGPYEQYF	TGCGCCAGCAGCCAAGATCGAGGGGGCCCTTACGAGCAGTACTTC
TRBJ1-2	-	TRBV6-6	TRBD1	CASSSRDREEDGYTF	TGTGCCAGCAGTTCCCGGGACAGGGAGGAGGATGGCTACACCTTC
TRBJ2-3	-	TRBV29-1	-	CSALGHPEGDTQYF	TGCAGCGCCCTCGGGCACCCGGAGGGAGATACGCAGTATTTT
TRBJ1-3	once	TRBV7-6	-	CASSLTQGNTIYF	TGTGCCAGCAGCTTAACACAGGGAAACACCATATATTTT
TRBJ1-1	-	TRBV5-1	-	CASSSGATGGEAFF	TGCGCCAGCAGCTCCGGGGCGACAGGTGGTGAAGCTTTCTTT